The rows below give T cell receptor beta chains drawn from one sample of a study of T cells after yellow fever vaccination. TCRdb fed the 5' RACE reads into MiXCR, producing one record per CDR3 protein. The sample records some 320,000 distinct CDR3 sequences, 4.1% being singletons. This specimen consisted of PBMCs, obtained 5 days after the yellow fever booster vaccination. Source of these receptors: a man between 18 and 35 years old who received the YFV17D yellow fever vaccine. Each CDR3 is given with its conserved first and last residue.

CASSPLSLKGRSLGMNTEAFF	TRBJ1-1	TRBV7-9
CATSTGNNYGYTF	TRBJ1-2	TRBV6-6
CASGSRVAPLHF	TRBJ1-6	TRBV27
CAISDRVDQPQHF	TRBJ1-5	TRBV10-3
CASSLRWAGGLGAQHF	TRBJ1-5	TRBV12-3/TRBV12-4
CASSLTGAEAFF	TRBJ1-1	TRBV7-2
CASSLRQGRGDDSGNTIYF	TRBJ1-3	TRBV4-1
CASSYLSNQPQHF	TRBJ1-5	TRBV7-9
CAWQTGEAFF	TRBJ1-1	TRBV30
CASSLVIGRGELFF	TRBJ2-2	TRBV7-6
CASSYSAGGSVNQPQHF	TRBJ1-5	TRBV6-5
CASSPPASNQETQYF	TRBJ2-5	TRBV7-9
CASTRQGPNQPQHF	TRBJ1-5	TRBV6-6
CASSLRRGRVDTQYF	TRBJ2-3	TRBV7-2
CASSLVGQPNYGYTF	TRBJ1-2	TRBV7-9
CASSPPGQGQAGELFF	TRBJ2-2	TRBV18
CASSMVRQPQHF	TRBJ1-5	TRBV19
CSGVRGGETQYF	TRBJ2-5	TRBV20-1
CASSLSNRLGYEQYF	TRBJ2-7	TRBV27
CASSQGQRNYEAFF	TRBJ1-1	TRBV4-3
CATSDYGTDNQPQHF	TRBJ1-5	TRBV24-1
CASSGAGGTEAFF	TRBJ1-1	TRBV5-1
CASRAESSYNEQFF	TRBJ2-1	TRBV5-1
CASSRPDRINYGYTF	TRBJ1-2	TRBV5-1
CASSQTGTGETQYF	TRBJ2-5	TRBV3-1
CSVEGGSSYNEQFF	TRBJ2-1	TRBV29-1
CASTKGQSYGYTF	TRBJ1-2	TRBV6-2/TRBV6-3
CASSSGAGNTEAFF	TRBJ1-1	TRBV5-1
CASSIVGQGIQPQHF	TRBJ1-5	TRBV19
CAISGRQGRAVAEAFF	TRBJ1-1	TRBV10-3
CASSVAGGWNEQFF	TRBJ2-1	TRBV27
CASSLSWQSYGYTF	TRBJ1-2	TRBV27
CASSLAAWGTDTQYF	TRBJ2-3	TRBV5-1
CASRPNPIGTDTQYF	TRBJ2-3	TRBV6-5
CASSPEARRGGTQYF	TRBJ2-5	TRBV7-2
CASSLNGQGYEQFF	TRBJ2-1	TRBV7-3
CASTLGQGYNNEQFF	TRBJ2-1	TRBV6-5
CASSLVGGSLQSWRFF	TRBJ2-1	TRBV7-2
CASSYYGYTF	TRBJ1-2	TRBV6-6
CASSLRLQGGGAFF	TRBJ1-1	TRBV7-2
CASRSDRSSYNEQFF	TRBJ2-1	TRBV12-3/TRBV12-4
CASRGGVGSYNEQFF	TRBJ2-1	TRBV5-1
CASSNSPGGTEAFF	TRBJ1-1	TRBV7-2
CASSIDGRNTEAFF	TRBJ1-1	TRBV19
CSVEGSNRGEETQYF	TRBJ2-5	TRBV29-1
CASSYFLAGATTDTQYF	TRBJ2-3	TRBV6-2/TRBV6-3
CATKGPSTDTQYF	TRBJ2-3	TRBV10-3
CASSQGSQGARGAFF	TRBJ1-1	TRBV3-1
CASSHPASYYEQYF	TRBJ2-7	TRBV4-1